The table lists the clone carrying this T cell receptor beta chain with a few counts. The data were obtained in a study of T-cell reconstitution after alpha-beta-depleted transplantation in children. The CDR3 sequence is 16 residues long. V was pared by 1 base and J by 6 bases, with 9 bases of the junction left unmatched. Germline CDR1 SEHNR, CDR2 FQNEAQ (reference sequence). A library of TCRbeta sequences, prepared with unique molecular identifiers, was generated. TCRdb re-derived calls from the PCR reads in MiXCR, one entry per CDR3 protein. Of 300,000 to 400,000 distinct CDR3 sequences in the sample, about 14% were seen once.

This TCR derives from a human donor who donated a stem cell graft to a child with Fanconi anemia. This rearrangement joins TRBV7-9 to TRBJ2-1, with 7 bases that match TRBD2. This sample comprised PBMCs, obtained from the stem cell graft. The CDR3 DNA reads TGTGCCAGCAGCTTAGTAAAGCCTGGGGGGGTCAATGAGCAGTTCTTC. Protein: CASSLVKPGGVNEQFF.